Presented here are 21 T cell receptor beta chains from one specimen sequenced in a study of OX40 agonist ivuxolimab in advanced cancers. Profiling relied on immunoSEQ multiplex PCR, and the TCRdb table lists in-frame clones only, not all of them. The table has tens of thousands of clones, 89% seen once. The specimen was CD4+ or CD8+ T cells sorted from blood, collected in a trial of the OX40 agonist ivuxolimab. All receptors come from an adult with an advanced solid tumor such as melanoma, head and neck, liver or kidney cancer.

The V and J genes are TRBV7-9 and TRBJ1-4; 11 bases are a match to TRBD1. With V trimmed by 3 bases and J by 7 bases, 1 base remained unmatched. Germline V gene sequence: CDR1 SEHNR, CDR2 FQNEAQ (reference sequence). This CDR3 region has 14 residues. CDR3 DNA: TGTGCCAGCAGCTTCGGACAGGGGGCTGAAAAACTGTTTTTT. Translated, it gives CASSFGQGAEKLFF.

This clone has more than one count but fewer than ten. The CDR3, as DNA: TGTGCCAGCAGCCCGGGACAGGCATACTCCTACGAGCAGTACTTC. Its translation: CASSPGQAYSYEQYF. The rearrangement uses TRBV14 and TRBJ2-7; 8 bases agree with TRBD1. From germline, CDR1 is SGHDN and CDR2 FVKESK. The CDR3 is 15 residues long. The J segment lost 0 bases and the V segment lost 4 bases, leaving 5 bases of the junction unmatched. Full variable domain (remainder filled in from reference TRBV14 and TRBJ2-7): EAGVTQFPSHSVIEKGQTVTLRCDPISGHDNLYWYRRVMGKEIKFLLHFVKESKQDESGMPNNRFLAERTGGTYSTLKVQPAELEDSGVYFCASSPGQAYSYEQYFGPGTRLTVT.

This chain links TRBV6-4 with TRBJ2-5, with D possibly called TRBD1 or TRBD2 (5 bases each). Trimming took off 5 bases at V and 1 base at J, with 14 bases between the two ends. The germline gives CDR1 MRHNA, CDR2 SNTAGT. The CDR3 length is 15 residues. CDR3 nucleotides: TGTGCCAGCAGTCGGACGGCCGGGACCCAAGAGACCCAGTACTTC. Translation: CASSRTAGTQETQYF.

The chain recombines TRBV5-1 with TRBJ1-5, with 8 bases that match TRBD1. The CDR3 is 15 residues long. Germline V lookup: CDR1 SGHRS, CDR2 YFSETQ. V dropped 4 bases and J dropped 8; count of bases not matched to a gene: 11. DNA of the CDR3: TGCGCCAGCAGCCCCGGACAGGGCTCGGGGGAGCCCCAGCATTTT. Residues: CASSPGQGSGEPQHF.

This clone was seen once. J is TRBJ1-3 and V is TRBV14; the D gene is possibly TRBD1 (6 bases). The CDR3 loop spans 13 amino acids. Trimming took off 8 bases at V and 2 bases at J, with 10 bases between the two ends. Germline CDR1 reads SGHDN; CDR2 reads FVKESK. The CDR3 bases are TGTGCCAGCGGCCGGGACACTGGAAACACCATATATTTT. Translated, it gives CASGRDTGNTIYF.

This rearrangement joins TRBV11-2 to TRBJ2-7, with D uncertain. Germline CDR1 and CDR2: SGHAT and FQNNGV. V was clipped by 6 bases and J by 0 bases, with 6 bases between them. The CDR3 is made up of 12 amino acids. The CDR3, as DNA: TGTGCCAGCAGGTCAAGCTCCTACGAGCAGTACTTC. It translates to CASRSSSYEQYF.

This rearrangement joins TRBV18 to TRBJ1-1; possible D gene TRBD1, 6 bases. V was shortened by 6 bases and J by 1 base, with 9 bases between the two germline ends. Germline V CDR1 and CDR2: KGHSH, LQKENI. The CDR3 has 13 residues. CDR3: CASSKGGNTEAFF. The CDR3 DNA reads TGTGCCAGCTCTAAGGGGGGGAACACTGAAGCTTTCTTT.

The rearrangement links TRBV2 to TRBJ2-3, with TRBD2 matching over 11 bases. Germline V gives CDR1 SNHLY, CDR2 FYNNEI. Trimming removed 8 bases from V and 5 bases from J; junction bases left unmatched: 9. The CDR3 loop spans 15 amino acids. CDR3 in amino acids: CASRWLAGGEDTQYF. CDR3 in DNA: TGTGCCAGCCGGTGGCTAGCGGGAGGTGAAGATACGCAGTATTTT.

V and J are TRBV7-9 and TRBJ2-2; D not certain. V lost 2 bases and J 4 bases, leaving 5 bases between the germline ends. Germline V gene sequence: CDR1 SEHNR, CDR2 FQNEAQ (reference sequence). The CDR3 totals 13 residues. CDR3 sequence (DNA): TGTGCCAGCAGCTTAAATCCCACCGGGGAGCTGTTTTTT. Amino acid sequence: CASSLNPTGELFF.

The chain recombines TRBV30 with TRBJ1-2, with no clear D. This CDR3 spans 10 amino acids. The V and J ends lost 1 base and 8 bases respectively, with 5 bases between them. Looked up from germline, CDR1 is GTSNPN and CDR2 is SVGIG (reference sequence). CDR3 protein: CAWSERGYTF. The CDR3, as DNA: TGTGCCTGGAGTGAGAGGGGCTACACCTTC.

V gene TRBV10-3 combines with J gene TRBJ2-7; 11 bases align to TRBD1. Germline CDR1 and CDR2: ENHRY and SYGVKD. V lost 8 bases, J lost 7 bases, and 4 bases stayed unmatched. The CDR3 totals 12 residues. In nucleotides, the CDR3 is TGTGCCATCGGACAGGGGGCTGGAGAGCAGTACTTC. This translates into CAIGQGAGEQYF.

The rearrangement joins TRBV19 to TRBJ1-1; D is possibly TRBD1 (5 bases). The germline V gene encodes CDR1 LNHDA and CDR2 SQIVND (reference sequence). Trimming pared 5 bases from V and 6 bases from J, leaving 10 bases between. This CDR3 spans 12 amino acids. DNA of the CDR3: TGTGCCAGTAGTCAGGGTTTACCTGAAGCTTTCTTT. Its protein product is CASSQGLPEAFF.

The chain combines TRBV9 with TRBJ2-1; D is unresolved. Looked up from germline, CDR1 is SGDLS and CDR2 is YYNGEE. Between the trimmed V and J ends, which lost 4 bases and 4 bases, there was a span of 15 bases. There are 15 residues in the CDR3. As DNA, the CDR3 is TGTGCCAGCAGCATTCGACCTCTCGAATACAATGAGCAGTTCTTC. This sequence encodes CASSIRPLEYNEQFF.

The CDR3 protein is CASSTTGQGDTEAFF. CDR3 DNA sequence: TGTGCCAGCAGTACTACGGGACAGGGGGACACTGAAGCTTTCTTT. This chain links TRBV6-6 with TRBJ1-1; 11 positions agree with TRBD1. CDR1 and CDR2 from the germline V gene are MNHNY and SVGAGI (reference sequence). The CDR3 totals 15 residues. The trim removed 5 bases at V and 3 bases at J, leaving 5 bases unmatched.

The rearrangement joins TRBV6-1 to TRBJ1-1; D is undetermined. Germline V CDR1 and CDR2: MNHNS, SASEGT. V was pared by 7 bases and J by 5 bases, with 17 bases between. The CDR3 length is 14 residues. CDR3 nucleotide sequence: TGTGCCAGCACCCCCTCCGGCCGTCGGACTGAAGCTTTCTTT. It is translated as CASTPSGRRTEAFF.

The CDR3 DNA reads as TGTGCCAGCAGCCCCACGACAATAGGTTCACCCCTCCACTTT. This encodes CASSPTTIGSPLHF. The chain employs TRBV5-4 and TRBJ1-6; D uncertain. The CDR3 covers 14 residues. Trimming pared 4 bases from V and 9 bases from J, leaving 14 bases between. Germline loops: CDR1 SGHNT, CDR2 YYREEE (reference sequence).

This sequence joins TRBV7-9 and TRBJ2-1; 7 positions agree with TRBD2. Germline CDR1 is SEHNR and CDR2 is FQNEAQ (reference sequence). The CDR3 loop spans 16 amino acids. The J segment lost 2 bases and the V segment lost 5 bases, leaving 9 bases of the junction unmatched. The CDR3 loop reads CASSPPLATTYNEQFF. In DNA, the CDR3 is TGTGCCAGCAGCCCCCCACTAGCGACTACCTACAATGAGCAGTTCTTC.

In the case of this clone: Other nucleotide sequences from this sample produce the same CDR3. This chain's CDR3 is CASSPGTSGIQETQYF. The DNA for the CDR3 is TGTGCCAGCAGCCCTGGGACTAGCGGGATTCAAGAGACCCAGTACTTC. The chain carries TRBV5-4 and TRBJ2-5; 13 positions agree with TRBD2. The CDR3 totals 16 residues. Germline V gene data show CDR1 as SGHNT and CDR2 as YYREEE (reference sequence). V was clipped by 4 bases and J by 2 bases; unmatched bases: 5.

J is TRBJ2-5 and V is TRBV28; D unclear. Germline CDR1 reads MDHEN; CDR2 reads SYDVKM. CDR3 length: 13 residues. V was cut by 2 bases and J by 6 bases, with 10 bases left in between. CDR3 in DNA: TGTGCCAGCAGTTTAGGTTCTGGGAAGACCCAGTACTTC. Protein sequence: CASSLGSGKTQYF. Variable domain in full (rest from reference TRBV28 and TRBJ2-5): DVKVTQSSRYLVKRTGEKVFLECVQDMDHENMFWYRQDPGLGLRLIYFSYDVKMKEKGDIPEGYSVSREKKERFSLILESASTNQTSMYLCASSLGSGKTQYFGPGTRLLVL.

As regards this clone: At one end, the junction sequence differs from germline, possibly due to a read error. V usage is TRBV29-1 and J usage is TRBJ1-1; no firm D call. This CDR3 spans 13 amino acids. Germline values: CDR1 SQVTM, CDR2 ANQGSEA. For the CDR3, the DNA is TGCAGCGCTGAACGAAAGGGGAACACTGAAGCTTTCTTT. It is translated as CSAERKGNTEAFF.

The chain carries TRBV6-1 and TRBJ1-6; D might be TRBD1 (5 bases). The V and J ends lost 7 bases and 7 bases respectively, with 14 bases between them. CDR1 MNHNS and CDR2 SASEGT come from the germline V gene. The CDR3 runs 14 residues. This CDR3 reads CASIQGRANSPLHF. The DNA for the CDR3 is TGTGCCAGCATTCAGGGCAGGGCAAATTCACCCCTCCACTTT.